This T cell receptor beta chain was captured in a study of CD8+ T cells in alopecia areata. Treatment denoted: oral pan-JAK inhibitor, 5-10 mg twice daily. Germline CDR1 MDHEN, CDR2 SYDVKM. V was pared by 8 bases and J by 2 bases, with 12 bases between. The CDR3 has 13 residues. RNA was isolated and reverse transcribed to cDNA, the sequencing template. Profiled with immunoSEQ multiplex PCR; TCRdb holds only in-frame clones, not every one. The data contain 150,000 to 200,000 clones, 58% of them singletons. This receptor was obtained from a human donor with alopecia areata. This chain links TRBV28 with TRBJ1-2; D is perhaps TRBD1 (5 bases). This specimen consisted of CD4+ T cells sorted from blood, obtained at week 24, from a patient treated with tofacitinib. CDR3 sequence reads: CASLRDLNYGYTF. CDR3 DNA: TGTGCCAGCCTCAGGGACCTAAACTATGGCTACACCTTC.